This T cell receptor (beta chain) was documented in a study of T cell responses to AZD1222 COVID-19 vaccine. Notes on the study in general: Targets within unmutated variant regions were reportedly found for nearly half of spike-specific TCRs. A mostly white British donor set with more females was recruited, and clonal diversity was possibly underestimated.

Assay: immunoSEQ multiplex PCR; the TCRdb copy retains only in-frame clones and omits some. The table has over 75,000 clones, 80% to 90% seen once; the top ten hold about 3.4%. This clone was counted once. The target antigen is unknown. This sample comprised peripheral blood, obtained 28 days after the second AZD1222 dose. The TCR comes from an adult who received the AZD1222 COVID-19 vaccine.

The CDR3 region is CASSQEFPNSPLHF. The CDR3 nucleotides read TGCGCCAGCAGCCAAGAGTTCCCGAATTCACCCCTCCACTTT. The chain has TRBV4-1 and TRBJ1-6, with unresolved D. Germline lookup yields CDR1 MGHRA and CDR2 YSYEKL. Trimming cost V 0 bases and J 7 bases, with 7 bases left between them. The CDR3 is 14 amino acids.